A single TCR beta chain is shown here with its context. What it recognizes is unknown. The trim removed 2 bases at V and 15 bases at J, leaving 5 bases unmatched. Germline CDR1 MRHNA, CDR2 SNTAGT. CDR3 size: 12 residues. This table comes from immunoSEQ multiplex PCR, and its TCRdb copy is limited to in-frame clones, with some not included. The table has fewer than 120,000 clones, roughly 92% seen once; the top ten hold about 2.5%. The data belong to a study of T cell responses to AZD1222 COVID-19 vaccine. Study results and limitations: Repertoire sampling was restricted to post-peak T cell response timepoints. Donors were mostly white British, more females; clonal diversity possibly underestimated. Spike-specific TCRs gained breadth and depth after people received two AZD1222 doses.

Pooled in the analysis were second doses at about 4 or about 12 weeks. This TCR was sampled from an adult who received the AZD1222 COVID-19 vaccine. The chain uses TRBV6-4 and TRBJ2-2, with 8 bases fitting TRBD1. Material: peripheral blood, obtained 28 days after the second AZD1222 dose. CDR3 coding DNA: TGTGCCAGCAGTGACCCAGGGGGCATGATGTTTTTT. Protein: CASSDPGGMMFF.